One sample yielded the 23 T cell receptor beta chains listed below, sequenced in a study of T cell responses to AZD1222 COVID-19 vaccine. Some clones are missing from TCRdb's copy, which holds only in-frame ones; the method was immunoSEQ multiplex PCR. Among approximately 160,000 clones, 90% were seen once, and the ten largest hold about 2.8%. The sample here was peripheral blood, taken on day 0 of AZD1222 vaccination. The receptors come from an adult in good health.

The chain couples TRBV5-6 to TRBJ1-1; D might be TRBD1 (6 bases). Germline assignment: CDR1 SGHDT and CDR2 YYEEEE. This CDR3 spans 16 amino acids. Deletions cut 1 base from V and 4 bases from J, with 17 bases between. Here the CDR3 reads CASSLWGGGSLTEAFF. DNA for the CDR3: TGTGCCAGCAGCTTGTGGGGGGGCGGGTCACTCACTGAAGCTTTCTTT.

This sequence joins TRBV11-2 and TRBJ1-2; D remains unclear. CDR3 size: 13 residues. Trimming removed 1 base at V and 2 bases at J, with 5 bases between. Germline values: CDR1 SGHAT, CDR2 FQNNGV. CDR3: CASSLVGNYGYTF. CDR3 nucleotides: TGTGCCAGCAGCTTAGTAGGGAACTATGGCTACACCTTC.

The V and J genes are TRBV19 and TRBJ2-1; 7 bases match TRBD2. The CDR3 loop spans 18 amino acids. Per the germline V gene, CDR1 is LNHDA and CDR2 is SQIVND (reference sequence). The V gene end was trimmed by 0 bases and the J gene end by 4 bases; junction bases not matched to a gene: 12. This CDR3 is CASSIELRTSGGYNEQFF. The DNA for the CDR3 is TGTGCCAGTAGTATAGAACTACGGACTAGTGGGGGTTACAATGAGCAGTTCTTC.

The chain employs TRBV27 and TRBJ1-5; D is unclear. V lost 0 bases and J 0 bases, leaving 9 bases between the germline ends. Per the germline V gene, CDR1 is MNHEY and CDR2 is SMNVEV (reference sequence). This CDR3 comprises 16 residues. The CDR3 DNA follows: TGTGCCAGCAGTTTATCGTGGGGTTCTAGCAATCAGCCCCAGCATTTT. Amino acid sequence: CASSLSWGSSNQPQHF.

There are a few counts of this clone. The chain has TRBV5-4 and TRBJ2-1, with 11 bases lining up with TRBD2. The CDR3 length is 16 residues. Germline CDR1 is SGHNT and CDR2 is YYREEE (reference sequence). The V gene end was trimmed by 4 bases and the J gene end by 4 bases; junction bases not matched to a gene: 7. The CDR3 coding sequence is TGTGCCAGCAGCATCCCTAGCGGGGGGCTTTACAATGAGCAGTTCTTC. Translated, it gives CASSIPSGGLYNEQFF.

This clone was recorded once. The genes are TRBV6-1 and TRBJ1-2; D unresolved. The CDR3 is made up of 12 amino acids. The germline V gene has CDR1 MNHNS and CDR2 SASEGT. V dropped 3 bases and J dropped 7 bases, with 9 bases sitting between them. The CDR3 DNA is TGTGCCAGCAGTGAGCCCAGCCCTGGCTACACCTTC. It is translated as CASSEPSPGYTF.

The rearrangement links TRBV12-3 or TRBV12-4 to TRBJ2-2; TRBD1 is a possible D gene (6 bases). V was trimmed by 2 bases and J by 6 bases, leaving 7 bases between them. The CDR3 runs to 13 residues. In DNA form, the CDR3 reads TGTGCCAGCAGTTTAAAGGGGGCCGGGGAGCTGTTTTTT. Translating gives CASSLKGAGELFF.

This chain links TRBV6-5 with TRBJ1-5; 11 positions match TRBD1. V was pared by 4 bases and J by 6 bases, with 8 bases of the junction left unmatched. The CDR3 contains 16 residues. Germline V CDR1 and CDR2: MNHEY, SVGAGI. CDR3 in amino acids: CASSWGQGGEAQPQHF. Here the CDR3 DNA reads TGTGCCAGCAGTTGGGGACAGGGGGGTGAAGCTCAGCCCCAGCATTTT.

This chain uses TRBV27 with TRBJ2-1; TRBD2 aligns across 12 bases. CDR3 length equals 15 residues. From germline, CDR1 is MNHEY and CDR2 SMNVEV (reference sequence). Trimming cost V 5 bases and J 7 bases; bases outside gene matches: 6. This CDR3 is CASSGRTSGANEQFF. In DNA, the CDR3 is TGTGCCAGCAGTGGCCGGACTAGCGGGGCGAATGAGCAGTTCTTC.

The chain links TRBV18 to TRBJ2-5; D may be TRBD1 or TRBD2 (5 bases each). The CDR3 is 14 residues long. Trimming cost V 6 bases and J 2 bases, with 13 bases left between them. The V gene's germline CDR1 is KGHSH and CDR2 LQKENI. The CDR3 nucleotides are TGTGCCAGCTCGACGTCGGGGCTGCAAGAGACCCAGTACTTC. Amino acids: CASSTSGLQETQYF.

This clone was detected ten times or more. The chain employs TRBV6-1 and TRBJ2-7, with no clear D. CDR3 size: 12 residues. CDR1 is MNHNS and CDR2 is SASEGT in the germline V gene. Trimming left V 6 bases short and J 6 bases short, with 12 bases between. CDR3 sequence (DNA): TGTGCCAGCAGAGAGCCGACGGGCGAGCAGTACTTC. As protein: CASREPTGEQYF.

The genes are TRBV4-3 and TRBJ1-6, with D possibly being TRBD1 (5 bases). This CDR3 is built from 13 residues. CDR1 and CDR2 from the germline V gene are LGHNA and YSLEER. Trimming shortened V by 1 base and J by 9 bases, and 7 bases separated the two germline ends. The CDR3 coding sequence is TGCGCCAGCAGCCAAGGACAGAGTTCACCCCTCCACTTT. Encoded protein: CASSQGQSSPLHF.

The genes are TRBV5-6 and TRBJ2-5; 8 bases line up with TRBD2. The germline V gene encodes CDR1 SGHDT and CDR2 YYEEEE. The CDR3 contains 14 residues. With V trimmed by 7 bases and J by 4 bases, 9 bases remained unmatched. The CDR3, as DNA: TGTGCCAGCTCACGGTGGACTAGCAGAGAGACCCAGTACTTC. Amino acid sequence: CASSRWTSRETQYF.

The genes are TRBV6-1 and TRBJ2-2, with 8 positions matching TRBD1. This CDR3 spans 17 amino acids. Germline lookup yields CDR1 MNHNS and CDR2 SASEGT. V lost 4 bases, J lost 1 base, and 8 bases stayed unmatched. CDR3 sequence (DNA): TGTGCCAGCAGTGCCGCCACGGGACAGGTGAACACCGGGGAGCTGTTTTTT. This sequence encodes CASSAATGQVNTGELFF.

The genes are TRBV7-2 and TRBJ1-4; D not certain. Trimming took off 1 base at V and 7 bases at J, with 13 bases between the two ends. The V gene's germline CDR1 is SGHTA and CDR2 FQGNSA. The CDR3 loop spans 15 amino acids. The CDR3 DNA reads TGTGCCAGCAGCTTAGTCCCAGGACCAGGTGAAAAACTGTTTTTT. Amino acids: CASSLVPGPGEKLFF.

The chain links TRBV6-2 or TRBV6-3 to TRBJ2-3; D unclear. V was cut by 5 bases and J by 2 bases, with 5 bases left in between. There are 12 residues in the CDR3. Germline values: CDR1 MNHEY, CDR2 SVGEGT. Here the CDR3 reads CASSAPTDTQYF. Here the CDR3 DNA reads TGTGCCAGCAGTGCTCCCACAGATACGCAGTATTTT.

The chain is built from TRBV7-9 and TRBJ1-1; 7 bases match TRBD1. Unmatched junction bases numbered 5, after V lost 5 bases and J lost 8 bases. The germline V gene encodes CDR1 SEHNR and CDR2 FQNEAQ (reference sequence). The CDR3 covers 12 residues. CDR3 region: CASSLTGHEAFF. DNA of the CDR3: TGTGCCAGCAGCCTGACAGGGCACGAAGCTTTCTTT.

CDR3 residues: CATRQGVSYNSPLHF. CDR3 nucleotides: TGTGCCACCCGACAGGGGGTGTCCTATAATTCACCCCTCCACTTT. V gene TRBV6-5 combines with J gene TRBJ1-6; 9 nucleotides align to TRBD1. This CDR3 comprises 15 residues. The junction had 5 bases not matched to a gene; V was cut back by 10 bases and J by 1 base. Germline-derived CDR1 and CDR2 are MNHEY and SVGAGI.

V gene TRBV7-9 combines with J gene TRBJ2-3, with 10 bases matching TRBD2. CDR1 and CDR2 from the germline V gene are SEHNR and FQNEAQ (reference sequence). This CDR3 has 16 amino acids. J lost 4 bases, V lost 5 bases, and 9 bases had no gene match. The CDR3 DNA reads as TGTGCCAGCAGCGTCCCGAAGCGGGGGGGCTCAGATACGCAGTATTTT. This sequence encodes CASSVPKRGGSDTQYF.

The chain carries TRBV9 and TRBJ2-7; D is ambiguous. Trimming removed 8 bases at V and 5 bases at J, with 11 bases between. Looked up from germline, CDR1 is SGDLS and CDR2 is YYNGEE. This CDR3 is built from 11 residues. The CDR3 DNA sequence: TGTGCCAGGGAAGTTGATCACGAGCAGTACTTC. Protein product: CAREVDHEQYF. The full variable domain, with the rest looked up from reference TRBV9 and TRBJ2-7, is DSGVTQTPKHLITATGQRVTLRCSPRSGDLSVYWYQQSLDQGLQFLIQYYNGEERAKGNILERFSAQQFPDLHSELNLSSLELGDSALYFCAREVDHEQYFGPGTRLTVT.

The chain has TRBV11-2 and TRBJ2-6; D unclear. The CDR3 has 15 residues. Germline V gives CDR1 SGHAT, CDR2 FQNNGV. V lost 4 bases and J 0 bases, leaving 7 bases between the germline ends. CDR3 sequence (DNA): TGTGCCAGCAGCTCCCTCAGCTCTGGGGCCAACGTCCTGACTTTC. It encodes CASSSLSSGANVLTF.

CDR3 protein: CATSDSVGGELFF. CDR3 DNA: TGTGCCACCAGTGATTCTGTTGGCGGGGAGCTGTTTTTT. This chain connects TRBV24-1 to TRBJ2-2; the D is unclear. The V gene lost 2 bases and the J gene lost 7 bases, with 7 bases spanning the gap. Germline CDR1 is KGHDR and CDR2 is SFDVKD. The CDR3 sequence is 13 residues long.

The chain links TRBV5-5 to TRBJ1-1; D is uncertain. V lost 1 base and J lost 7, with 8 bases in between. Germline V lookup: CDR1 SGHKS, CDR2 YYEKEE (reference sequence). The CDR3 runs to 12 residues. CDR3 loop: CASSLLGNEAFF. The CDR3 DNA sequence: TGTGCCAGCAGCTTGTTAGGGAATGAAGCTTTCTTT.